Listed below are T cell receptor beta chains from one sample, sequenced in a study of early T cells in non-severe SARS-CoV-2 infection. From the 5' RACE reads, TCRdb called clonotypes with MiXCR, one entry per CDR3 protein. Of tens of thousands of distinct CDR3 sequences listed, approximately 5.1% are singletons. The sequencing here drew on whole blood, taken at baseline. The receptors come from an adult who was a healthcare worker with PCR-confirmed SARS-CoV-2 infection or an uninfected control (not recorded which). Both conserved end residues are part of each CDR3. The D gene is left open where the match is weak. The size of a clone is reported for some rows only, either as once, few or many, or as a class for expanded clones.

clone size	D gene	J gene	V gene	CDR3 DNA	CDR3 protein
NA	NA	TRBJ2-3	TRBV5-1	TGCGCCAGCAGCTTGAGCCCTAGCACAGATACGCAGTATTTT	CASSLSPSTDTQYF
few	NA	TRBJ2-1	TRBV28	TGTGCCAGCAGTTTAGTGCCCAATGAGCAGTTCTTC	CASSLVPNEQFF
NA	TRBD2	TRBJ2-1	TRBV28	TGTGCCAGCAGTCCTCCGGGACTAGCAGATTACAATGAGCAGTTCTTC	CASSPPGLADYNEQFF
few	NA	TRBJ2-1	TRBV29-1	TGCAGCGTTGAGAAGCCTGTTTATGGTGAGCAGTTCTTC	CSVEKPVYGEQFF
many	NA	TRBJ2-5	TRBV20-1	TGCAGTGCTAGGCGCGGCAGGGAGACCCAGTACTTC	CSARRGRETQYF
many	TRBD1	TRBJ1-4	TRBV27	TGTGCCAGCAGTCTCACAGGGGGCGGCGGTGAAAAACTGTTTTTT	CASSLTGGGGEKLFF
many	NA	TRBJ2-1	TRBV12-3/TRBV12-4	TGTGCCAGCAGCCGCCCCAGGGAATTCAGCTCCTACAATGAGCAGTTCTTC	CASSRPREFSSYNEQFF
many	TRBD2	TRBJ2-3	TRBV10-3	TGTGCCAACCTTAGCGGGGGGGCAGATACGCAGTATTTT	CANLSGGADTQYF
few	NA	TRBJ1-1	TRBV13	TGTGCCAGCATGGGGGACTATGAAGCTTTCTTT	CASMGDYEAFF
many	NA	TRBJ2-3	TRBV30	TGTGCCTGGACCCCCAGGGCATGGGATACGCAGTATTTT	CAWTPRAWDTQYF
few	NA	TRBJ2-1	TRBV14	TGTGCCAGCAGCCAAGATCTAGGGCCCAACCCATACAATGAGCAGTTCTTC	CASSQDLGPNPYNEQFF
many	NA	TRBJ1-1	TRBV12-3/TRBV12-4	TGTGCCAGCAGTTTAGAAGGGAACACTGAAGCTTTCTTT	CASSLEGNTEAFF
NA	NA	TRBJ2-7	TRBV3-1	TGTGCCAGCAGTCCTACAGGGTACACCTACGAGCAGTACTTC	CASSPTGYTYEQYF
many	NA	TRBJ2-5	TRBV5-1	TGCGCCAGCAGCAGGAGCCCCCGACCAGAAGAGACCCAGTACTTC	CASSRSPRPEETQYF
few	TRBD1	TRBJ1-1	TRBV18	TGTGCCAGCTCACCACAGGGGGCGGACACTGAAGCTTTCTTT	CASSPQGADTEAFF
few	NA	TRBJ2-3	TRBV5-1	TGCGCCAGCAGCTTGCCCGTCCGAGCTAGCACAGATACGCAGTATTTT	CASSLPVRASTDTQYF
many	TRBD2	TRBJ2-1	TRBV27	TGTGCCAGCAGTTTATCGCGGGGGGCCAATGAGCAGTTCTTC	CASSLSRGANEQFF
few	NA	TRBJ2-3	TRBV30	TGTGCCCGCGCCGCGACTAGTGGAGATACGCAGTATTTT	CARAATSGDTQYF
many	NA	TRBJ2-5	TRBV20-1	TGCAGTGCTAGAGAATGGTTAGCGCAAGAGACCCAGTACTTC	CSAREWLAQETQYF
few	NA	TRBJ2-1	TRBV30	TGTGCCTGGAGTGTAAGTAATGAGCAGTTCTTC	CAWSVSNEQFF
many	TRBD2	TRBJ2-1	TRBV12-3/TRBV12-4	TGTGCCAGCAGTTTGAAGTTCGGTAGCGGGAGGGCCGGCAATGAGCAGTTCTTC	CASSLKFGSGRAGNEQFF
many	NA	TRBJ1-2	TRBV14	TGTGCCAGCAGCCAAGATCCCTCAGGGTTTTATGGCTACACCTTC	CASSQDPSGFYGYTF
few	TRBD1	TRBJ2-5	TRBV2	TGTGCCAGCAGCGCCACCCCCGGGACAGGGGGGCTTGAGACCCAGTACTTC	CASSATPGTGGLETQYF
many	NA	TRBJ2-7	TRBV28	TGTGCCAGCAGCCACCCCCCCGGTGGAGGAAAGAGCTCCTACGAGCAGTACTTC	CASSHPPGGGKSSYEQYF
NA	TRBD2	TRBJ2-7	TRBV5-1	TGCGCCAGCAGACCCACCGGGACTAGCGGGAGTCGTGAGCAGTACTTC	CASRPTGTSGSREQYF
many	NA	TRBJ1-6	TRBV27	TGTGCCAGCAGTTTTTCCGCAGCTTCACCCCTCCACTTT	CASSFSAASPLHF
many	TRBD2	TRBJ2-1	TRBV12-5	TGTGCTAGTGGTTCCTCCGGGACTAGCGGGAGAAATGAGCAGTTCTTC	CASGSSGTSGRNEQFF
NA	TRBD2	TRBJ2-5	TRBV27	TGTGCCAGCCGGGGAGGGGCATTAGAGACCCAGTACTTC	CASRGGALETQYF
NA	TRBD2	TRBJ2-2	TRBV14	TGTGCCAGCAGCCAAGATCGTCTAGCGGGAGACGGCGGGGAGCTGTTTTTT	CASSQDRLAGDGGELFF
many	TRBD2	TRBJ2-1	TRBV20-1	TGCAGTGCCCCACGTCGGACTAGCTCCTCCTACAATGAGCAGTTCTTC	CSAPRRTSSSYNEQFF
NA	TRBD2	TRBJ2-1	TRBV9	TGTGCCAGCAGCGTAGCGGGACTAGCGGGATTCTCCTACAATGAGCAGTTCTTC	CASSVAGLAGFSYNEQFF
medium-sized	TRBD1	TRBJ1-5	TRBV12-3/TRBV12-4	TGTGCCAGCAGTGGACAGGGGAGCGGCAATCAGCCCCAGCATTTT	CASSGQGSGNQPQHF
NA	NA	TRBJ2-7	TRBV11-2	TGTGCCAGCAGCTTAGCCACAGGCATTATCTACGAGCAGTACTTC	CASSLATGIIYEQYF
few	TRBD1	TRBJ1-2	TRBV2	TGTGCCAGCCGGTTGAGACAGGGAATAGCTGGCTACACCTTC	CASRLRQGIAGYTF
many	NA	TRBJ1-1	TRBV10-3	TGTGCCACCCGGGACATCTATAGCGGTACTGAAGCTTTCTTT	CATRDIYSGTEAFF
many	NA	TRBJ2-2	TRBV6-5	TGTGCCAGCAGTTACTCCCACGCGCTGAACACCGGGGAGCTGTTTTTT	CASSYSHALNTGELFF
many	TRBD1	TRBJ2-7	TRBV12-3/TRBV12-4	TGTGCCAGCACCTTCTTGTCAGGGGGACCCTACGAGCAGTACTTC	CASTFLSGGPYEQYF
many	NA	TRBJ1-6	TRBV5-6	TGTGCCAGCAGCTTGCCAAGGGGCGTCGGGTCACCCCTCCACTTT	CASSLPRGVGSPLHF
few	NA	TRBJ2-2	TRBV9	TGTGCCAGCAGCAAGGGACCCTTGAACACCGGGGAGCTGTTTTTT	CASSKGPLNTGELFF
many	NA	TRBJ2-6	TRBV12-3/TRBV12-4	TGTGCCAGCAGTTTCGGAGTTGGGGCCAACGTCCTGACTTTC	CASSFGVGANVLTF
many	NA	TRBJ1-5	TRBV14	TGTGCCAGCAGCCAAGATGGCCGGACCCAGCATTTT	CASSQDGRTQHF